This is a list of T cell receptor beta chains from one sample in a study of cytomegalovirus exposure and HLA in healthy donors. The repertoire was sequenced with immunoSEQ multiplex PCR; TCRdb's copy has only in-frame clones and lacks some. The table has under 90,000 clones, about 71% seen once. The material sequenced was PBMCs. These receptor sequences come from a woman aged 45-65 years in good health and CMV-seropositive. Each CDR3 is given with its conserved first and last residue. Fields, in order: CDR3 length, clone size, D gene, V gene, J gene, CDR3 protein, CDR3 DNA. A D gene is named only where the DNA matches it firmly. Clone size is shown for a subset of rows, as once, few, many or a class of expanded clone.

14,-,-,TRBV6-1,TRBJ1-1,CASSDPGFNTEAFF,TGTGCCAGCAGTGACCCGGGGTTCAACACTGAAGCTTTCTTT
14,-,-,TRBV27,TRBJ2-1,CASSLFQNDNEQFF,TGTGCCAGCAGTTTATTCCAGAATGACAATGAGCAGTTCTTC
17,few,-,TRBV4-3,TRBJ1-3,CASSQDSGRGPGNTIYF,TGCGCCAGCAGCCAAGATTCGGGCAGGGGACCTGGAAACACCATATATTTT
15,few,TRBD1,TRBV12-5,TRBJ1-1,CASGSGQGAVSEAFF,TGTGCTAGTGGTTCCGGACAGGGGGCAGTCAGTGAAGCTTTCTTT
16,-,TRBD1,TRBV18,TRBJ2-7,CASSTRGLASNHEQYF,TGTGCCAGCTCAACAAGGGGGCTAGCATCTAATCACGAGCAGTACTTC
17,once,TRBD1,TRBV7-2,TRBJ1-1,CASSLGGTGGLNTEAFF,TGTGCCAGCAGCTTAGGAGGGACAGGGGGCTTGAACACTGAAGCTTTCTTT
12,-,-,TRBV7-2,TRBJ2-5,CASREGRETQYF,TGTGCCAGCAGGGAGGGAAGAGAGACCCAGTACTTC
13,-,-,TRBV6-5,TRBJ1-1,CASSWESNTEAFF,TGTGCCAGCAGTTGGGAGTCGAACACTGAAGCTTTCTTT
19,-,TRBD2,TRBV30,TRBJ2-1,CAWSGGTSGREGSYNEQFF,TGTGCCTGGAGCGGCGGGACTAGCGGGAGGGAGGGATCCTACAATGAGCAGTTCTTC
13,once,-,TRBV6-1,TRBJ2-3,CASSEAVENTQYF,TGTGCCAGCAGTGAAGCGGTGGAGAATACGCAGTATTTT
15,few,-,TRBV9,TRBJ2-1,CASSPGGRGLDEQFF,TGTGCCAGCAGCCCAGGCGGACGGGGTTTAGATGAGCAGTTCTTC
18,-,TRBD2,TRBV7-2,TRBJ2-3,CASSLVSLAGGRTDTQYF,TGTGCCAGCAGCTTAGTGTCCCTAGCGGGAGGGAGGACAGATACGCAGTATTTT
16,few,TRBD2,TRBV19,TRBJ2-1,CASSTGTSGSRDEQFF,TGTGCCAGTAGTACCGGGACTAGCGGGAGTAGGGATGAGCAGTTCTTC
13,few,-,TRBV11-2,TRBJ2-1,CASSLAGNNEQFF,TGTGCCAGCAGCTTAGCGGGGAACAATGAGCAGTTCTTC
14,-,TRBD1,TRBV4-2,TRBJ1-5,CASSHDRVNQPQHF,TGTGCCAGCAGCCACGACAGGGTAAATCAGCCCCAGCATTTT
15,-,-,TRBV2,TRBJ2-7,CASSGTGSRAYEQYF,TGTGCCAGCAGTGGCACAGGGAGCCGCGCCTACGAGCAGTACTTC
11,-,-,TRBV30,TRBJ1-1,CACAGSSEAFF,TGTGCCTGTGCCGGGAGCTCTGAAGCTTTCTTT
13,-,-,TRBV14,TRBJ1-6,CASSLHRYSPLHF,TGTGCCAGCAGCCTACACAGGTATTCACCCCTCCACTTT
14,-,-,TRBV7-2,TRBJ2-6,CASSLHSGANVLTF,TGTGCCAGCAGCTTACACTCTGGGGCCAACGTCCTGACTTTC
14,-,-,TRBV9,TRBJ2-5,CASSALTSSETQYF,TGTGCCAGCAGCGCCCTGACTAGTTCAGAGACCCAGTACTTC
18,-,-,TRBV6-4,TRBJ1-5,CASSPLVQVPKANQPQHF,TGTGCCAGCAGTCCCCTCGTTCAAGTCCCAAAAGCCAATCAGCCCCAGCATTTT
13,-,-,TRBV7-9,TRBJ2-1,CASRYHRDHEQFF,TGTGCCAGCAGGTACCACAGGGACCATGAGCAGTTCTTC
16,-,-,TRBV4-1,TRBJ1-4,CASSQGEGRWTEKLFF,TGCGCCAGCAGCCAAGGGGAGGGACGTTGGACTGAAAAACTGTTTTTT
17,-,TRBD1,TRBV5-1,TRBJ1-2,CASSLTGGEAARNGYTF,TGCGCCAGCAGCTTAACAGGGGGCGAAGCAGCTCGGAATGGCTACACCTTC
14,-,TRBD1,TRBV6-5,TRBJ1-4,CASSQGTGIEKLFF,TGTGCCAGCAGTCAAGGGACAGGGATTGAAAAACTGTTTTTT
12,-,TRBD1,TRBV6-5,TRBJ1-2,CASSEYRGGYTF,TGTGCCAGCAGTGAGTACAGGGGCGGCTACACCTTC
17,-,-,TRBV7-8,TRBJ1-6,CASSLKGVSSYNSPLHF,TGTGCCAGCAGCTTAAAGGGGGTTAGCTCCTATAATTCACCCCTCCACTTT
14,once,-,TRBV15,TRBJ2-5,CATSRVDSQETQYF,TGTGCCACCAGCAGAGTTGACAGCCAAGAGACCCAGTACTTC
16,-,-,TRBV14,TRBJ2-6,CASSPLLIPGANVLTF,TGTGCCAGCAGCCCACTGCTCATTCCTGGGGCCAACGTCCTGACTTTC
14,-,-,TRBV11-3,TRBJ2-3,CASSPHSGTDTQYF,TGTGCCAGCAGCCCCCACTCGGGCACAGATACGCAGTATTTT
14,-,TRBD2,TRBV6-1,TRBJ2-1,CASVSGRGGNEQFF,TGTGCCAGCGTTAGCGGGAGGGGGGGGAATGAGCAGTTCTTC
13,-,TRBD1,TRBV10-2,TRBJ1-2,CASRGDRGIGYTF,TGCGCCAGCAGAGGGGACAGGGGAATCGGCTACACCTTC
14,-,-,TRBV5-1,TRBJ1-1,CASSFYPGNTEAFF,TGCGCCAGCAGCTTTTACCCGGGAAACACTGAAGCTTTCTTT